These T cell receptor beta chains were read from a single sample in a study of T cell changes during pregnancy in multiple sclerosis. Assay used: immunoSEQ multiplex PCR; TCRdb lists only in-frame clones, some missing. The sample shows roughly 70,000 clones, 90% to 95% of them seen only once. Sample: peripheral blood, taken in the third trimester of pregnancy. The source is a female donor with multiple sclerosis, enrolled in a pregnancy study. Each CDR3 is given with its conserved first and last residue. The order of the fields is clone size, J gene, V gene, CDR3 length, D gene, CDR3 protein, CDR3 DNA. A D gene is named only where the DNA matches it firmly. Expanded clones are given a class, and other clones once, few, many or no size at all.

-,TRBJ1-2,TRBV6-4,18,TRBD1,CASSDSPGGQGAADGYTF,TGTGCCAGCAGTGACTCCCCCGGGGGACAGGGAGCAGCGGATGGCTACACCTTC
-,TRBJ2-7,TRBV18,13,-,CASSPGTYYEQYF,TGTGCCAGCTCACCAGGGACTTACTACGAGCAGTACTTC
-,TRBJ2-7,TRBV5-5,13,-,CASSSRDWYEQYF,TGTGCCAGCAGCTCCAGGGATTGGTACGAGCAGTACTTC
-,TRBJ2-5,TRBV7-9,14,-,CASSPSRGQETQYF,TGTGCCAGCAGCCCCTCCCGAGGACAGGAGACCCAGTACTTC
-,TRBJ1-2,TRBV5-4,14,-,CASSLNTGNYGYTF,TGTGCCAGCAGCTTGAACACAGGGAACTATGGCTACACCTTC
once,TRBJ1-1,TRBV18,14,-,CASSPGQKRTEAFF,TGTGCCAGCTCACCGGGACAAAAGAGGACTGAAGCTTTCTTT
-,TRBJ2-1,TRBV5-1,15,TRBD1,CASSSRDRGYNEQFF,TGCGCCAGCAGCTCCCGGGACAGGGGCTACAATGAGCAGTTCTTC
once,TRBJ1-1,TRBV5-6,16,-,CASSLGWGPLNTEAFF,TGTGCCAGCAGCTTGGGGTGGGGGCCCCTGAACACTGAAGCTTTCTTT
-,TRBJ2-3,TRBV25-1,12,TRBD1,CASKDRGDTQYF,TGTGCCAGCAAAGACAGGGGGGATACCCAGTATTTT
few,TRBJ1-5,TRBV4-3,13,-,CASSQQTAQPQHF,TGCGCCAGCAGCCAACAGACAGCTCAGCCCCAGCATTTT
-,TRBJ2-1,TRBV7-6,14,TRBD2,CASSSRGGYNEQFF,TGTGCCAGCAGCTCCCGGGGGGGCTACAATGAGCAGTTCTTC
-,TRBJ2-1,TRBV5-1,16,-,CASSLEFPSQYNEQFF,TGCGCCAGCAGCTTGGAATTTCCGAGCCAATACAATGAGCAGTTCTTC
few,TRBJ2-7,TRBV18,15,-,CASSPRGGAGGEQYF,TGTGCCAGCTCACCACGCGGCGGGGCAGGGGGCGAGCAGTACTTC
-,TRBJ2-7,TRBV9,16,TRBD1,CASSGGTGPSSYEQYF,TGTGCCAGCAGCGGGGGGACAGGTCCGAGCTCCTACGAGCAGTACTTC
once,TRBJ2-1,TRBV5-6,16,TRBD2,CASSRDRLAGVNEQFF,TGTGCCAGCAGCCGGGACAGACTAGCGGGAGTGAATGAGCAGTTCTTC
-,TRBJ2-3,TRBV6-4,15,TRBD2,CASSDRAGGGDTQYF,TGTGCCAGCAGTGACAGGGCGGGAGGAGGAGATACGCAGTATTTT
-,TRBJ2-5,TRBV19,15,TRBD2,CASSVGLATQETQYF,TGTGCCAGTAGTGTGGGACTAGCCACTCAAGAGACCCAGTACTTC
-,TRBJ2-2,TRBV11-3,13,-,CASSPLVTGELFF,TGTGCCAGCAGCCCACTGGTCACCGGGGAGCTGTTTTTT
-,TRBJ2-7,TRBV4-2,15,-,CASSQGVGDSYEQYF,TGTGCCAGCAGCCAAGGGGTAGGGGACTCCTACGAGCAGTACTTC
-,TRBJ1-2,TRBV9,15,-,CASSVDGGSVYGYTF,TGTGCCAGCAGCGTAGACGGGGGATCGGTCTATGGCTACACCTTC
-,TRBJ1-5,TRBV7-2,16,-,CASSLWPYQSNQPQHF,TGTGCCAGCAGCTTATGGCCGTACCAGTCCAATCAGCCCCAGCATTTT
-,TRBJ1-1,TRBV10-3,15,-,CAISLQGSMNTEAFF,TGTGCCATCAGCCTTCAGGGCTCAATGAACACTGAAGCTTTCTTT
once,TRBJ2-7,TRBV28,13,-,CASRVGLDYEQYF,TGTGCCAGCAGGGTAGGCCTAGACTACGAGCAGTACTTC
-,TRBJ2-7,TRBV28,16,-,CASSSYDGGVSYEQYF,TGTGCCAGCAGTTCTTATGACGGAGGGGTGTCCTACGAGCAGTACTTC